Below are 8 T cell receptor beta chains sequenced from a single sample in a study of T cell changes during pregnancy in multiple sclerosis. Using immunoSEQ multiplex PCR, the repertoire was profiled, and TCRdb retains in-frame clones only, with some absent. The sample holds about 70,000 clones, approximately 91% seen once. The sample here was peripheral blood, taken in the first trimester of pregnancy. The receptors derive from a female donor with multiple sclerosis, enrolled in a pregnancy study.

This clone was seen only a few times. The CDR3 loop is CASSEEDRDTEAFF. CDR3 nucleotide sequence: TGTGCCAGCAGTGAAGAAGACAGGGACACTGAAGCTTTCTTT. The rearrangement uses TRBV2 and TRBJ1-1; 7 nucleotides match TRBD1. The CDR3 runs to 14 residues. Germline V gene lookup returns CDR1 SNHLY and CDR2 FYNNEI. J was trimmed by 3 bases and V by 1 base; bases with no gene match: 2.

The table lists this clone with a few counts. This chain links TRBV7-3 with TRBJ1-1; no clear D gene. The V gene's germline CDR1 is SGHTA and CDR2 FQGTGA. V was cut by 2 bases and J by 4 bases, with 8 bases left in between. This CDR3 has 13 residues. CDR3 coding DNA: TGTGCCAGCAGCTTAGGGCTGCTCACTGAAGCTTTCTTT. Its translation: CASSLGLLTEAFF.

V gene TRBV5-1 combines with J gene TRBJ2-3, with 7 bases identical to TRBD2. J gave up 3 bases and V 2 bases, and 0 bases lay outside the gene matches. This CDR3 spans 13 amino acids. Germline V gene data show CDR1 as SGHRS and CDR2 as YFSETQ. CDR3 protein: CASSFGRTDTQYF. The CDR3 bases are TGCGCCAGCAGCTTCGGGAGGACAGATACGCAGTATTTT.

In regard to this clone: One end of the junction varies from germline; a read error may be responsible. This chain uses TRBV27 with TRBJ2-7; the D gene is possibly TRBD2 (5 bases). Germline V gene lookup returns CDR1 MNHEY and CDR2 SMNVEV (reference sequence). CDR3 length equals 10 residues. This chain's CDR3 is CAGSFEEAVF. CDR3 nucleotides: TGTGCCGGCAGTTTCGAGGAGGCGGTCTTC.

The chain joins TRBV6-4 to TRBJ2-6; 8 bases align to TRBD1. Unmatched junction bases numbered 6, after V lost 6 bases and J lost 2 bases. This CDR3 has 16 amino acids. In germline, CDR1 is MRHNA, CDR2 SNTAGT. In nucleotides, the CDR3 is TGTGCCAGCAGCCCGGACAGGGAAACTGGGGCCAACGTCCTGACTTTC. Residues: CASSPDRETGANVLTF.

The chain links TRBV18 to TRBJ2-5, with a possible D match to TRBD1 (6 bases). The DNA end is a closer match to TRBJ2-7, so the J assignment may be wrong. Germline lookup yields CDR1 KGHSH and CDR2 LQKENI. This CDR3 has 13 residues. The CDR3: CASSPDSFYEQYF. CDR3 DNA: TGTGCCAGCTCACCGGACAGCTTCTACGAGCAGTACTTC.

This rearrangement joins TRBV11-3 to TRBJ2-2; perhaps TRBD1 as D (6 bases). CDR1 is SGHNT and CDR2 is YENEEA in the germline V gene. Trimming shortened V by 5 bases and J by 7 bases, and 14 bases separated the two germline ends. This CDR3 is built from 14 residues. DNA of the CDR3: TGTGCCAGCAGCATGACAGGTTCCAACGGGGAGCTGTTTTTT. Its translation is CASSMTGSNGELFF.

V usage is TRBV30 and J usage is TRBJ1-2; the D gene is possibly TRBD1 (5 bases). V was trimmed by 4 bases and J by 5 bases, leaving 11 bases between them. The CDR3 is made up of 12 amino acids. From germline, CDR1 is GTSNPN and CDR2 SVGIG (reference sequence). CDR3 sequence (DNA): TGTGCCTGGACTGGTCCAGGGTATGGCTACACCTTC. As protein: CAWTGPGYGYTF. The complete variable domain, with remaining parts taken from reference TRBV30 and TRBJ1-2, reads SQTIHQWPATLVQPVGSPLSLECTVEGTSNPNLYWYRQAAGRGLQLLFYSVGIGQISSEVPQNLSASRPQDRQFILSSKKLLLSDSGFYLCAWTGPGYGYTFGSGTRLTVV.